Listed below are T cell receptor beta chains from one sample, sequenced in a study of Graves' ophthalmopathy and Graves' hyperthyroidism. TCRdb re-derived calls from the multiplex PCR reads in MiXCR, one entry per CDR3 protein. The data show 500,000 to 700,000 distinct CDR3 sequences, under 45% seen once. Sequenced sample: peripheral blood or thyroid tissue (not recorded which). The receptors shown here come from an adult man with Graves' hyperthyroidism. Each CDR3 is given with its conserved first and last residue. The D gene is left open where the match is weak. Some rows have no size entry. The others give once, few or many, or a class for an expanded clone.

v_gene: TRBV25-1; j_gene: TRBJ2-1; abundance: -; d_gene: -; CDR3aa: CASSDRYNEQFF; CDR3nt: TGTGCCAGCAGTGACAGGTACAATGAGCAGTTCTTC
v_gene: TRBV10-3; j_gene: TRBJ1-2; abundance: -; d_gene: -; CDR3aa: CASSDLAGRGSYGYTF; CDR3nt: TGTGCCAGCAGTGACCTCGCGGGGAGGGGGAGTTATGGCTACACCTTC
v_gene: TRBV6-5; j_gene: TRBJ1-4; abundance: few; d_gene: TRBD1; CDR3aa: CASSYGGGGSGEKLFF; CDR3nt: TGTGCCAGCAGTTATGGAGGGGGCGGTTCGGGTGAAAAACTGTTTTTT
v_gene: TRBV19; j_gene: TRBJ1-4; abundance: few; d_gene: TRBD1; CDR3aa: CASSPRQGQFSWEKLFF; CDR3nt: TGTGCCAGTAGCCCAAGACAGGGGCAGTTCTCTTGGGAAAAACTGTTTTTT
v_gene: TRBV20-1; j_gene: TRBJ2-7; abundance: -; d_gene: TRBD1; CDR3aa: CSASGTGGTYEQYF; CDR3nt: TGCAGTGCTTCCGGGACAGGGGGCACCTACGAGCAGTACTTC
v_gene: TRBV7-9; j_gene: TRBJ2-4; abundance: -; d_gene: -; CDR3aa: CASSLAGSDIQYF; CDR3nt: TGTGCCAGCAGCTTAGCAGGAAGTGACATTCAGTACTTC
v_gene: TRBV20-1; j_gene: TRBJ2-5; abundance: many; d_gene: -; CDR3aa: CSASDRDAKAWETQYF; CDR3nt: TGCAGTGCTAGCGACCGGGACGCAAAGGCGTGGGAGACCCAGTACTTC
v_gene: TRBV11-2; j_gene: TRBJ2-7; abundance: many; d_gene: -; CDR3aa: CASSLDRDTTYEQYF; CDR3nt: TGTGCCAGCAGCTTAGACCGGGACACTACCTACGAGCAGTACTTC
v_gene: TRBV2; j_gene: TRBJ2-2; abundance: -; d_gene: -; CDR3aa: CANKEVSGDGGELFF; CDR3nt: TGTGCCAACAAAGAGGTTTCGGGAGACGGCGGGGAGCTGTTTTTT
v_gene: TRBV20-1; j_gene: TRBJ2-1; abundance: -; d_gene: TRBD2; CDR3aa: CSASYGSGGRAEQFF; CDR3nt: TGCAGTGCTAGCTATGGCAGCGGGGGAAGGGCTGAGCAGTTCTTC
v_gene: TRBV5-1; j_gene: TRBJ2-2; abundance: many; d_gene: TRBD1; CDR3aa: CASSQGTGGNTGELFF; CDR3nt: TGCGCCAGCAGCCAAGGGACAGGGGGCAACACCGGGGAGCTGTTTTTT
v_gene: TRBV4-1; j_gene: TRBJ2-7; abundance: -; d_gene: -; CDR3aa: CASSQVTGIYEQYF; CDR3nt: TGCGCCAGCAGCCAAGTAACGGGGATATACGAGCAGTACTTC
v_gene: TRBV7-8; j_gene: TRBJ1-2; abundance: -; d_gene: -; CDR3aa: CASSLRRVGTGNTF; CDR3nt: -
v_gene: TRBV15; j_gene: TRBJ1-2; abundance: -; d_gene: -; CDR3aa: CATSIFQDYGYTF; CDR3nt: TGTGCCACCAGCATATTCCAGGACTATGGCTACACCTTC
v_gene: TRBV5-6; j_gene: TRBJ2-2; abundance: -; d_gene: -; CDR3aa: CASSLGPNFDRRTGELFF; CDR3nt: TGTGCCAGCAGCTTGGGTCCCAATTTCGACAGGCGCACCGGGGAGCTGTTTTTT
v_gene: TRBV15; j_gene: TRBJ1-6; abundance: -; d_gene: TRBD1; CDR3aa: CATSRWAGTDNASPLRF; CDR3nt: TGTGCCACCAGCCGTTGGGCCGGGACAGACAATGCTTCACCCCTCCGCTTT
v_gene: TRBV7-8; j_gene: TRBJ1-6; abundance: -; d_gene: -; CDR3aa: CASSIAPNSPLHF; CDR3nt: TGTGCCAGCTCTATAGCGCCGAATTCACCCCTCCACTTT
v_gene: TRBV7-3; j_gene: TRBJ1-6; abundance: -; d_gene: TRBD1; CDR3aa: CASSLRTGGVLHF; CDR3nt: TGTGCCAGCAGCCTCCGGACAGGGGGCGTCCTCCACTTT
v_gene: TRBV19; j_gene: TRBJ1-5; abundance: many; d_gene: TRBD1; CDR3aa: CASKGWGQGANNQPQHF; CDR3nt: TGTGCCAGTAAAGGATGGGGACAGGGGGCGAACAATCAGCCCCAGCATTTT
v_gene: TRBV5-5; j_gene: TRBJ2-7; abundance: few; d_gene: TRBD1; CDR3aa: CASSFTPGQGYEQYF; CDR3nt: TGTGCCAGCAGCTTTACCCCGGGACAGGGGTACGAGCAGTACTTC
v_gene: TRBV29-1; j_gene: TRBJ2-7; abundance: few; d_gene: -; CDR3aa: CSVGGGTYEQYF; CDR3nt: TGCAGCGTTGGCGGAGGAACCTACGAGCAGTACTTC
v_gene: TRBV19; j_gene: TRBJ1-1; abundance: many; d_gene: -; CDR3aa: CASSYRDNTEAFF; CDR3nt: TGTGCCAGTAGTTACAGGGACAACACTGAAGCTTTCTTT
v_gene: TRBV10-2; j_gene: TRBJ1-5; abundance: many; d_gene: -; CDR3aa: CASRDNFNQPQHF; CDR3nt: TGCGCCAGCCGGGACAACTTCAATCAGCCCCAGCATTTT
v_gene: TRBV7-2; j_gene: TRBJ2-7; abundance: -; d_gene: -; CDR3aa: CASSLRVGEQYF; CDR3nt: TGTGCCAGCAGCCTCAGGGTGGGAGAGCAGTACTTC
v_gene: TRBV7-9; j_gene: TRBJ2-1; abundance: few; d_gene: TRBD1; CDR3aa: CASSLASGTGLRRSYNEQFF; CDR3nt: TGTGCCAGCAGCTTGGCCTCCGGGACAGGGTTGCGTCGATCCTACAATGAGCAGTTCTTC
v_gene: TRBV10-3; j_gene: TRBJ2-7; abundance: -; d_gene: -; CDR3aa: CAISELHGGEQYF; CDR3nt: TGTGCCATCAGTGAGTTACATGGAGGCGAGCAGTACTTC
v_gene: TRBV7-2; j_gene: TRBJ2-7; abundance: many; d_gene: -; CDR3aa: CASRPTGSSATQYF; CDR3nt: TGTGCCAGCAGACCTACAGGGTCGAGTGCTACTCAGTACTTC
v_gene: TRBV27; j_gene: TRBJ2-2; abundance: few; d_gene: -; CDR3aa: CATELAGELFF; CDR3nt: TGTGCCACTGAGCTTGCCGGGGAGCTGTTTTTT
v_gene: TRBV24-1; j_gene: TRBJ2-3; abundance: few; d_gene: -; CDR3aa: CATSGRPTDTQYF; CDR3nt: TGTGCCACATCCGGGAGACCCACAGATACGCAGTATTTT
v_gene: TRBV20-1; j_gene: TRBJ2-3; abundance: -; d_gene: -; CDR3aa: CSARRQGTDTQYF; CDR3nt: TGCAGTGCTAGAAGGCAGGGTACAGATACGCAGTATTTT
v_gene: TRBV4-1; j_gene: TRBJ1-2; abundance: many; d_gene: -; CDR3aa: CASSHPQDGYTF; CDR3nt: TGCGCCAGCAGCCACCCGCAAGATGGCTACACCTTC
v_gene: TRBV24-1; j_gene: TRBJ1-2; abundance: many; d_gene: -; CDR3aa: CATSDPGEYGYTF; CDR3nt: TGTGCCACCAGTGATCCGGGGGAGTATGGCTACACCTTC
v_gene: TRBV29-1; j_gene: TRBJ2-5; abundance: -; d_gene: TRBD2; CDR3aa: CSERLAQYQETQYF; CDR3nt: TGCAGCGAGCGACTAGCACAGTACCAAGAGACCCAGTACTTC
v_gene: TRBV11-1; j_gene: TRBJ2-1; abundance: -; d_gene: TRBD2; CDR3aa: CASSLVVGGARDEQFF; CDR3nt: TGTGCCAGCAGCTTAGTGGTCGGGGGGGCTAGGGATGAGCAGTTCTTC
v_gene: TRBV27; j_gene: TRBJ2-6; abundance: many; d_gene: -; CDR3aa: CASSPRAVGANVLTF; CDR3nt: TGTGCCAGCAGTCCCCGGGCCGTTGGGGCCAACGTCCTGACTTTC
v_gene: TRBV2; j_gene: TRBJ2-2; abundance: many; d_gene: -; CDR3aa: CASSGMTNTGELFF; CDR3nt: TGTGCCAGCAGTGGCATGACGAACACCGGGGAGCTGTTTTTT
v_gene: TRBV7-8; j_gene: TRBJ1-3; abundance: -; d_gene: -; CDR3aa: CASSSGRSSGNTIYF; CDR3nt: TGTGCCAGCAGCTCAGGACGGAGCTCTGGAAACACCATATATTTT
v_gene: TRBV29-1; j_gene: TRBJ2-2; abundance: many; d_gene: -; CDR3aa: CSVDGEVSGELFF; CDR3nt: TGCAGCGTTGATGGGGAGGTCTCCGGGGAGCTGTTTTTT
v_gene: TRBV3-1; j_gene: TRBJ1-5; abundance: few; d_gene: TRBD1; CDR3aa: CASSQSRDRRHQPQHF; CDR3nt: TGTGCCAGCAGCCAAAGCCGGGACAGACGGCATCAGCCCCAGCATTTT
v_gene: TRBV5-5; j_gene: TRBJ2-7; abundance: many; d_gene: TRBD2; CDR3aa: CASSLAGGPPYEQYF; CDR3nt: TGTGCCAGCAGCTTGGCGGGGGGGCCCCCCTACGAGCAGTACTTC
v_gene: TRBV5-8; j_gene: TRBJ2-5; abundance: many; d_gene: TRBD2; CDR3aa: CASSLAGVSRETQYF; CDR3nt: TGTGCCAGCAGCTTAGCGGGAGTGTCGCGGGAGACCCAGTACTTC
v_gene: TRBV19; j_gene: TRBJ1-4; abundance: many; d_gene: -; CDR3aa: CASSIQTGGNEKLFF; CDR3nt: TGTGCCAGTAGTATTCAGACAGGAGGAAATGAAAAACTGTTTTTT
v_gene: TRBV7-8; j_gene: TRBJ1-2; abundance: many; d_gene: -; CDR3aa: CASSPTGGNYGYTF; CDR3nt: TGTGCCAGCAGCCCCACGGGGGGCAACTATGGCTACACCTTC
v_gene: TRBV11-2; j_gene: TRBJ2-3; abundance: -; d_gene: -; CDR3aa: CASSLDPAQTSTDTQYF; CDR3nt: TGTGCCAGCAGCTTAGATCCTGCCCAAACTAGCACAGATACGCAGTATTTT
v_gene: TRBV6-5; j_gene: TRBJ1-5; abundance: many; d_gene: -; CDR3aa: CASSEVSYSNQPQHF; CDR3nt: TGTGCCAGCAGTGAAGTATCTTATAGCAATCAGCCCCAGCATTTT
v_gene: TRBV5-1; j_gene: TRBJ1-2; abundance: many; d_gene: -; CDR3aa: CASSLAPGTPPNYGYTF; CDR3nt: TGCGCCAGCAGCTTGGCCCCCGGGACACCTCCCAACTATGGCTACACCTTC
v_gene: TRBV5-4; j_gene: TRBJ1-1; abundance: -; d_gene: TRBD1; CDR3aa: CASSGTQGVTEAFF; CDR3nt: TGTGCCAGCAGCGGGACACAGGGGGTCACTGAAGCTTTCTTT